The 24 T cell receptor beta chains below all came from one sample that was sequenced in a study of CD8 T cells in ankylosing spondylitis. Using its own MiXCR run on the 5' RACE reads, TCRdb lists one record per CDR3 protein. The sample contains approximately 350,000 distinct CDR3 sequences, 14% to 15% of which appear only once. The sample consisted of blood, either unsorted or a sorted T cell fraction (not recorded which). The receptors were gathered from a male donor with ankylosing spondylitis or in good health (not recorded which).

Ten or more counts support this clonotype. The chain couples TRBV12-3 or TRBV12-4 to TRBJ1-2, with a weak D call TRBD1 (6 bases). The CDR3 has 11 amino acids. V was pared by 5 bases and J by 8 bases, with 9 bases between. CDR3 protein: CASSRGEGYTF. The CDR3, as DNA: TGTGCCAGCAGTAGGGGGGAAGGCTACACCTTC.

For this clonotype: Given a much more abundant clone one base away, this may be a read error. V usage is TRBV20-1 and J usage is TRBJ1-1; D is uncertain. Germline V gene lookup returns CDR1 DFQATT and CDR2 SNEGSKA (reference sequence). The CDR3 spans 11 residues. The CDR3 sequence: CSATATREALF. The CDR3, as DNA: TGCAGTGCAACAGCCACCCGTGAAGCTCTCTTT.

In its sample, this clonotype was seen a few times. The CDR3 DNA sequence: TGTGCCAGCAGCCAAGTTGGCATCTCTGGAAACACCATATATTTT. It yields the protein CASSQVGISGNTIYF. The J gene is TRBJ1-3, the V gene TRBV14; D remains ambiguous. V lost 1 base and J 0 bases, leaving 7 bases between the germline ends. This CDR3 spans 15 amino acids. CDR1 SGHDN and CDR2 FVKESK come from the germline V gene.

The chain couples TRBV5-6 to TRBJ1-4, with D unclear. The germline CDR1 and CDR2 sequences are SGHDT and YYEEEE. V lost 3 bases and J lost 2, with 14 bases in between. CDR3 size: 16 residues. The DNA of the CDR3 is TGTGCCAGCAGCTGGGCGGCGGGAATGACTAATGAAAAACTGTTTTTT. It codes for CASSWAAGMTNEKLFF. Using reference TRBV5-6 and TRBJ1-4 for the parts outside the CDR3, the full variable domain is DAGVTQSPTHLIKTRGQQVTLRCSPKSGHDTVSWYQQALGQGPQFIFQYYEEEERQRGNFPDRFSGHQFPNYSSELNVNALLLGDSALYLCASSWAAGMTNEKLFFGSGTQLSVL.

The chain recombines TRBV6-6 with TRBJ2-3, with D possibly being TRBD1 (6 bases). Germline CDR1 reads MNHNY; CDR2 reads SVGAGI (reference sequence). V was pared by 8 bases and J by 5 bases, with 14 bases between. The CDR3 loop spans 13 amino acids. The CDR3 sequence is CASGSWGQDTQYF. The CDR3 DNA sequence: TGTGCCAGCGGAAGTTGGGGGCAAGATACGCAGTATTTT.

This clonotype was seen only a few times. The chain employs TRBV12-3 or TRBV12-4 and TRBJ2-2; 8 bases map to TRBD1. V trimming: 8 bases; J trimming: 4 bases; junction bases outside the gene matches: 15. The CDR3 length is 17 residues. CDR3 protein: CASGRNAPTGGTGELFF. CDR3 coding DNA: TGTGCCAGCGGAAGGAATGCCCCAACAGGGGGCACCGGGGAGCTGTTTTTT.

In its sample, this clonotype was seen a few times. This chain connects TRBV3-1 to TRBJ1-2; D perhaps matches TRBD1 (5 bases). V shed 3 bases and J shed 2 bases, with 22 bases lying between them. The CDR3 spans 18 residues. Germline V gene sequence: CDR1 LGHDT, CDR2 YNNKEL (reference sequence). CDR3 nucleotide sequence: TGTGCCAGCAGCCATCTAGCAAGGCAGCGGACAAAGAACTATGGCTACACCTTC. It yields the protein CASSHLARQRTKNYGYTF.

This clonotype has only a few counts. The chain links TRBV5-1 to TRBJ1-2, with TRBD1 matching 7 bases. This CDR3 contains 14 residues. The germline V gene has CDR1 SGHRS and CDR2 YFSETQ. The V segment lost 4 bases and the J segment 4 bases; nucleotides outside the gene matches: 7. The CDR3 sequence is CASSREGQTYGYTF. The DNA for the CDR3 is TGCGCCAGCAGCAGGGAGGGACAGACCTATGGCTACACCTTC.

The chain joins TRBV20-1 to TRBJ1-4; D is unclear. From germline, CDR1 is DFQATT and CDR2 SNEGSKA (reference sequence). CDR3 size: 13 residues. V lost 5 bases to trimming and J lost 6 bases, with 13 bases between them. The CDR3 region is CSAGPPSDEKLFF. CDR3 coding DNA: TGCAGTGCTGGGCCACCCTCCGATGAAAAACTGTTTTTT.

The chain is built from TRBV29-1 and TRBJ2-3; D is possibly TRBD1 (5 bases). Trimming shortened V by 5 bases and J by 11 bases, and 11 bases separated the two germline ends. CDR3 length: 10 residues. Germline loops: CDR1 SQVTM, CDR2 ANQGSEA. The CDR3: CSVFAGQQYF. CDR3 DNA sequence: TGCAGCGTTTTTGCAGGGCAGCAGTATTTT.

The chain recombines TRBV3-1 with TRBJ2-1; 12 bases match TRBD2. In germline, CDR1 is LGHDT, CDR2 YNNKEL (reference sequence). The V and J ends lost 4 bases and 12 bases, in that order; junction bases with no gene match: 10. The CDR3 is 15 residues long. As DNA, the CDR3 is TGTGCCAGCAGCCCTCTAGCGGGGGGGCCGAGTCGGCAGTTCTTC. This sequence encodes CASSPLAGGPSRQFF.

As DNA, the CDR3 is TGCGCCAGCGGCGGGGGGAGCGGGGCCACAGATACGCAGTATTTT. The encoded protein is CASGGGSGATDTQYF. This chain connects TRBV5-1 to TRBJ2-3; 8 positions agree with TRBD2. There are 15 residues in the CDR3. Germline values: CDR1 SGHRS, CDR2 YFSETQ. V dropped 7 bases and J dropped 2; count of bases not matched to a gene: 9.

The CDR3 nucleotides are TGTGCTAGTGGCCTGATGAGTGGGGGTGAGCAGTTCTTC. Translated: CASGLMSGGEQFF. The chain employs TRBV12-5 and TRBJ2-1; D might be TRBD1 or TRBD2, each matching 5 bases. This CDR3 is built from 13 residues. V was pared by 6 bases and J by 9 bases, with 15 bases between. CDR1 and CDR2 from the germline V gene are LGHNT and FRNRAP. Full variable domain (missing parts from reference TRBV12-5 and TRBJ2-1): DARVTQTPRHKVTEMGQEVTMRCQPILGHNTVFWYRQTMMQGLELLAYFRNRAPLDDSGMPKDRFSAEMPDATLATLKIQPSEPRDSAVYFCASGLMSGGEQFFGPGTRLTVL.

V is TRBV10-3 and J is TRBJ2-7, with D possibly being TRBD1 or TRBD2 (7 bases each). V lost 8 bases and J lost 5, with 16 bases in between. CDR3 size: 13 residues. Germline assignment: CDR1 ENHRY and CDR2 SYGVKD. The DNA for the CDR3 is TGTGCCATCGGGCGACAGGGAGGGAACGAGCAGTACTTC. It is translated as CAIGRQGGNEQYF.

This chain connects TRBV11-2 to TRBJ2-7; 10 bases map to TRBD2. The CDR3 length is 18 residues. Germline V gives CDR1 SGHAT, CDR2 FQNNGV. The V segment lost 3 bases and the J segment 2 bases; nucleotides outside the gene matches: 13. CDR3 bases: TGTGCCAGCAGCTTGTCGGCTAGCGGGAGAAGTAACGCCTACGAGCAGTACTTC. Translation: CASSLSASGRSNAYEQYF.

The rearrangement links TRBV28 to TRBJ2-5; 7 bases match TRBD2. Germline V CDR1 and CDR2: MDHEN, SYDVKM. The CDR3 runs 19 residues. J gave up 4 bases and V 7 bases, and 24 bases lay outside the gene matches. The CDR3 nucleotides read TGTGCCAGCACTTTTAGTGGGGTCTGGGGGAGGGCCGACCGAGAGACCCAGTACTTC. Translation gives CASTFSGVWGRADRETQYF.

This clonotype appeared a few times. CDR3 nucleotide sequence: TGTGCCAGCAGCCGCCTGGAATGGGGCTTAGCCAAAAACATTCAGTACTTC. This gives the protein CASSRLEWGLAKNIQYF. The V call is TRBV12-3 or TRBV12-4, the J call TRBJ2-4, with D possibly being TRBD1 (5 bases). V was trimmed by 6 bases and J by 0 bases, leaving 18 bases between them. This CDR3 contains 17 residues.

V is TRBV29-1 and J is TRBJ2-7, with D tentatively TRBD1 or TRBD2 (5 bases each). The CDR3 loop spans 11 amino acids. Per the germline V gene, CDR1 is SQVTM and CDR2 is ANQGSEA. Trimming shortened V by 5 bases and J by 3 bases, and 8 bases separated the two germline ends. CDR3 DNA: TGCAGCGTTCTGGGGGTCTACGAGCAGTACTTC. This codes for CSVLGVYEQYF.

The chain is built from TRBV3-1 and TRBJ1-2; 10 bases are shared with TRBD1. This CDR3 has 15 amino acids. Germline V gene lookup returns CDR1 LGHDT and CDR2 YNNKEL (reference sequence). Trimming removed 4 bases from V and 5 bases from J; junction bases left unmatched: 7. The CDR3 nucleotides are TGTGCCAGCAGCCTTGAGACAGGGGGCTTATATGGCTACACCTTC. Protein sequence: CASSLETGGLYGYTF.

This clonotype was found a few times. This chain uses TRBV12-3 or TRBV12-4 with TRBJ2-7, with 9 bases that match TRBD2. V shed 4 bases, J shed 6 bases, and the junction held 10 bases outside the gene matches. The CDR3 spans 15 residues. The CDR3 protein is CASSWSLAGRGEQYF. DNA of the CDR3: TGTGCCAGCAGTTGGTCTCTAGCGGGAAGGGGCGAGCAGTACTTC.

Ten or more counts support this clonotype. V is TRBV10-3 and J is TRBJ1-3, with D maybe TRBD1 (5 bases). CDR3 length: 11 residues. The germline V gene has CDR1 ENHRY and CDR2 SYGVKD. Trimming removed 8 bases from V and 4 bases from J, with 6 bases in between. The CDR3 coding sequence is TGTGCCATCGGGGACGGAAACACCATATATTTT. As protein: CAIGDGNTIYF.

This clonotype was counted only a few times. This chain connects TRBV14 to TRBJ2-1; D ambiguous. This CDR3 spans 11 amino acids. The germline V gene has CDR1 SGHDN and CDR2 FVKESK. With 3 bases removed from V and 6 bases from J, the gap between germline ends came to 3 bases. Here the CDR3 DNA reads TGTGCCAGCAGCCACTTCAATGAGCAGTTCTTC. Protein: CASSHFNEQFF. Together with reference TRBV14 and TRBJ2-1, the CDR3 gives the full variable domain: EAGVTQFPSHSVIEKGQTVTLRCDPISGHDNLYWYRRVMGKEIKFLLHFVKESKQDESGMPNNRFLAERTGGTYSTLKVQPAELEDSGVYFCASSHFNEQFFGPGTRLTVL.

This clonotype was detected a few times. The V gene is TRBV15, the J gene TRBJ2-1; 9 nucleotides agree with TRBD2. Germline V gene lookup returns CDR1 LNHNV and CDR2 YYDKDF (reference sequence). V shed 6 bases and J 8 bases; nucleotides not matched to a gene: 8. The CDR3 totals 14 residues. The CDR3 nucleotides are TGTGCCACCAGGGGGACTAGCCAGGCCTATGAGCAGTTCTTC. This gives the protein CATRGTSQAYEQFF.

This clonotype was counted ten times or more. The CDR3, as DNA: TGTGCCAGCAGACTCACACAGGGGGCATATGAGCAGTTCTTC. Protein product: CASRLTQGAYEQFF. This chain connects TRBV12-3 or TRBV12-4 to TRBJ2-1, with TRBD1 identical over 9 bases. The CDR3 spans 14 residues. V lost 6 bases to trimming and J lost 8 bases; unmatched junction nucleotides: 8.